The T cell receptor beta chain under discussion was sequenced for a study of blood T cell repertoires in COVID-19 (dated by TCRdb to the early 2020s). For the study in its entirety: Samples from collaborators originated in the United States, Italy and Spain and spanned both the acute and convalescent phases of COVID-19. Sample metadata almost always included a de-identified subject ID, COVID-19 status, age in years and sex. Where available, HLA class I and class II types were taken from metadata supplied by the sample provider and were not determined by assay-based typing. Deeply sampled blood TCRbeta repertoires from subjects exposed to, actively infected with, or recovered from COVID-19 were included in the dataset. The repertoires were released in a freely available public database intended as a resource for research on the immune response to SARS-CoV-2. Samples were obtained from the ongoing ImmuneRACE study (first 160 participants) and from some 1,200 subjects provided by 6 global collaborators. The material from the prospective study consisted of cDNA or gDNA derived from T cells, B-cell-depleted T cells, or PBMCs. The research as a whole found: The quantity of clinical and demographic metadata differed by source and by participant and was supplied without curation.

TCRbeta CDR3 regions were amplified from genomic DNA by means of the immunoSEQ Assay, a bias-controlled multiplex PCR. The paper's data handling went like this. The number of nucleated cells in each sample was estimated from the amplification of reference gene primers within the assay. To quantify the absolute abundance of each unique TCRbeta CDR3 rearrangement, sequence reads were collapsed and filtered. For each sample, productive Simpson clonality was calculated as the square root of Simpson's diversity index across productive rearrangements. Entries here come from immuneACCESS through TCRdb and include only in-frame sequences with V and J called. Some clones fail to appear in such tables; in the studies checked, an unresolved V gene covers under half of the shortfall, and the cause of the remainder is unknown. The D gene and trimming were derived from the DNA, and the V and J assignments and clone size from that table. This sample holds over 75,000 clones; less than 95% were observed only once. The ten most abundant clones make up about 2.5% of the sample.

Whole blood was collected in K2EDTA tubes by collaborating institutions according to the institutions' own protocols. Collaborator samples were shipped for TCRbeta analysis as frozen whole blood, isolated PBMCs, or DNA extracted from either sample type. CDR1 and CDR2 were assigned from the germline V gene as SGHTA and FQGNSA. The CDR3 runs 15 residues from the cysteine to the phenylalanine. Only the CDR3 DNA is retained, 45 bases long and in frame from the first base. V is reduced by 1 base and J by 2 bases, leaving a spacing of 10 bases between them. Remarks on this clone: The antigen this receptor binds is unknown. No per-base quality is available; no much larger clone lies one base away.

This receptor was obtained from a human donor with active COVID-19. The donor label of this sample is uncertain. Sequencing used peripheral blood. The chain uses TRBV7-2 and TRBJ2-3; no confident D gene assignment can be made. The DNA sequence reads TGTGCCAGCAGCTTAGGCGCAGAGGCCACAGATACGCAGTATTTT. The translation is CASSLGAEATDTQYF.